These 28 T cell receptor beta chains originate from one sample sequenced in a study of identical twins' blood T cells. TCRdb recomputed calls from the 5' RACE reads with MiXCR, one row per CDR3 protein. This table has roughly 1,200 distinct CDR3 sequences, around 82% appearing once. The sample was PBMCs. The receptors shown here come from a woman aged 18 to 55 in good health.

The DNA of the CDR3 is TGCAGTGCTACCGGACCCCTTAGCAATCAGCCCCAGCATTTT. Translation gives CSATGPLSNQPQHF. The genes are TRBV20-1 and TRBJ1-5, with no clear D. The CDR3 runs 14 residues. Germline CDR1 is DFQATT and CDR2 is SNEGSKA (reference sequence). The V end lost 4 bases, the J end lost 0 bases, and 10 bases lay between the germline ends.

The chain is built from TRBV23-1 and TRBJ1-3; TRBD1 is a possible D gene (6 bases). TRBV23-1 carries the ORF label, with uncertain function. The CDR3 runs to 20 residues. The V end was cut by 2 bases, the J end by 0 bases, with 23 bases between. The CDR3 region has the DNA TGCGCCAGCAGTCAAATAAAACCTGGACAGCAAGACAACTCTGGAAACACCATATATTTT. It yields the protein CASSQIKPGQQDNSGNTIYF.

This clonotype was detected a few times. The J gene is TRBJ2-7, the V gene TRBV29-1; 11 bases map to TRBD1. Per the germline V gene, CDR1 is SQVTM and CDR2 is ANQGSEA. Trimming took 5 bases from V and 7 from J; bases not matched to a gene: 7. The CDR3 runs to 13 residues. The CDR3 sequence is CSVPGTGGWEQYF. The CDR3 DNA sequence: TGCAGCGTTCCGGGGACAGGGGGATGGGAGCAGTACTTC.

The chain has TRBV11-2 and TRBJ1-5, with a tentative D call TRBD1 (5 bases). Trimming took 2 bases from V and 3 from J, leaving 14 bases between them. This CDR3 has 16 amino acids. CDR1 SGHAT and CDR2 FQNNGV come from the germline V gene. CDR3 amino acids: CASSLMAQAINQPQHF. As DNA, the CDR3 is TGTGCCAGCAGCTTAATGGCACAGGCCATCAATCAGCCCCAGCATTTT.

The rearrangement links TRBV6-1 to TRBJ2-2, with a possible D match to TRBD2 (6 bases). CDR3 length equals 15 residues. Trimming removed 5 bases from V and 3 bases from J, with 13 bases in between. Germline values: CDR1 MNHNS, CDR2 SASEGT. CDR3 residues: CASSKLAWDTGELFF. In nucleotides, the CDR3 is TGTGCCAGCAGTAAACTAGCTTGGGACACCGGGGAGCTGTTTTTT.

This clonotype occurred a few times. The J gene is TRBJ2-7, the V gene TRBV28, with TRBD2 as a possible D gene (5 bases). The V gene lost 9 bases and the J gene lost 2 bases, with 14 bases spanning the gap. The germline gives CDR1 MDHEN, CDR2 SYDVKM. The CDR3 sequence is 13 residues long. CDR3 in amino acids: CARTARVPYEQYF. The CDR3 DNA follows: TGTGCCAGAACCGCGAGGGTTCCCTACGAGCAGTACTTC.

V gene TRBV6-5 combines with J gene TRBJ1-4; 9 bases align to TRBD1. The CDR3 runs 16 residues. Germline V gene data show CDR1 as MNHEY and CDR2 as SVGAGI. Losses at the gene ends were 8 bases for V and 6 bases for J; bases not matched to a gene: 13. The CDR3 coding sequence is TGTGCCAGCGGTTCCGGGACAGGGACTTCCTATGAAAAACTGTTTTTT. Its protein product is CASGSGTGTSYEKLFF.

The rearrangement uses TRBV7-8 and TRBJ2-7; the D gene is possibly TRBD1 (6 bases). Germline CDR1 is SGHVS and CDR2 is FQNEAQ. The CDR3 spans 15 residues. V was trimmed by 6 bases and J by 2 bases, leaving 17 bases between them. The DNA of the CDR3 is TGTGCCAGCAGAGAAATCTACAGGGTTCCCTACGAGCAGTACTTC. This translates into CASREIYRVPYEQYF.

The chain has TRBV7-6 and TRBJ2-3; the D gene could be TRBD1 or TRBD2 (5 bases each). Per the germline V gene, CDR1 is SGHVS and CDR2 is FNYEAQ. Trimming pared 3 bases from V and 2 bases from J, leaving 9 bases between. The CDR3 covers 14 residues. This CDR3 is CASSFLGDTDTQYF. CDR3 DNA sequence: TGTGCCAGCAGCTTCCTGGGGGACACAGATACGCAGTATTTT.

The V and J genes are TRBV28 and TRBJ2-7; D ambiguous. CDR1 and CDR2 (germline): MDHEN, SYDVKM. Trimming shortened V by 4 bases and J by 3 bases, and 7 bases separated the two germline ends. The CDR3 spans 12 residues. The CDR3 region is CASSSRLYEQYF. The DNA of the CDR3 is TGTGCCAGCAGTTCCAGGCTCTACGAGCAGTACTTC.

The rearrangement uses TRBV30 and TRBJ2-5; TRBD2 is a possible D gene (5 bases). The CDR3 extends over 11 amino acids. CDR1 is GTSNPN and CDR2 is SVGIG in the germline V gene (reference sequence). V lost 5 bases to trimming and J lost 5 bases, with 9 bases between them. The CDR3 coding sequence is TGTGCCTGGTCGGGGATCGAGACCCAGTACTTC. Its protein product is CAWSGIETQYF.

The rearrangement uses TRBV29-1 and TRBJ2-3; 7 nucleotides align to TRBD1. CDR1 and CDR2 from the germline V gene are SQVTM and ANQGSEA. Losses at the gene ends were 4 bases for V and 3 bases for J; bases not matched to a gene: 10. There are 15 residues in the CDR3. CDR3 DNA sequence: TGCAGCGTTGCCCGACAGGGAAATCCAACAGATACGCAGTATTTT. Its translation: CSVARQGNPTDTQYF.

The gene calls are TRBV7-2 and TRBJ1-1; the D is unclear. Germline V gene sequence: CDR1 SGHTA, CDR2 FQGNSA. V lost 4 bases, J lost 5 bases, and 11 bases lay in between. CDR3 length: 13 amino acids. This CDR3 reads CASSSTLSTEAFF. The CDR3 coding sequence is TGTGCCAGCAGCTCAACACTATCTACTGAAGCTTTCTTT.

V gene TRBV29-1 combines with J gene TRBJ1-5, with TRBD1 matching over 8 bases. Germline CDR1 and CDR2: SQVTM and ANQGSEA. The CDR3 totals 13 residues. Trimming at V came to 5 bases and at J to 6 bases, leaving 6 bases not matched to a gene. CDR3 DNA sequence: TGCAGCGTTTCGCAGGGGGCAGCTCAGCCCCAGCATTTT. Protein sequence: CSVSQGAAQPQHF. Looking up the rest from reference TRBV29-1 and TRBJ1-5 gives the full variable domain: SAVISQKPSRDICQRGTSLTIQCQVDSQVTMMFWYRQQPGQSLTLIATANQGSEATYESGFVIDKFPISRPNLTFSTLTVSNMSPEDSSIYLCSVSQGAAQPQHFGDGTRLSIL.

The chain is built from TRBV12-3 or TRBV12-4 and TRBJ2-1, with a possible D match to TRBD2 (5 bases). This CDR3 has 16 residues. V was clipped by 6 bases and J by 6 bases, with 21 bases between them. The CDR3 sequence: CASSPRAGYGSNEQFF. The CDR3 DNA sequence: TGTGCCAGCAGCCCGAGGGCGGGTTATGGGTCCAATGAGCAGTTCTTC.

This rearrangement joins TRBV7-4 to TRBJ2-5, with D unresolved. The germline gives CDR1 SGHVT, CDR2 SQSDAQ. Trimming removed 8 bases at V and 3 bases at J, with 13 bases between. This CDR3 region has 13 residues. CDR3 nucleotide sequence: TGTGCCAGCGGGCGCTCAAAAGAAGAGACCCAGTACTTC. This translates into CASGRSKEETQYF.

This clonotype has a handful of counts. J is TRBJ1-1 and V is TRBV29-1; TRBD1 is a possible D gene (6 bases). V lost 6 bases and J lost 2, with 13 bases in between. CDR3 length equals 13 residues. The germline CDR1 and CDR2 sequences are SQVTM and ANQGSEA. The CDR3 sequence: CSVMQQGNTEAFF. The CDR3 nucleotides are TGCAGCGTCATGCAACAGGGTAACACTGAAGCTTTCTTT.

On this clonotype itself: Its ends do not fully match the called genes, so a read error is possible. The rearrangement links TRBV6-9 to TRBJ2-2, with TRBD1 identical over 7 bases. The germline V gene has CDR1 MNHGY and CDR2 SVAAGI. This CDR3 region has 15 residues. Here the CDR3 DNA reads TGTGCCAGCGGTTATTCGGACAGGCACACCGGGGAGCTGTTTTTT. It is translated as CASGYSDRHTGELFF.

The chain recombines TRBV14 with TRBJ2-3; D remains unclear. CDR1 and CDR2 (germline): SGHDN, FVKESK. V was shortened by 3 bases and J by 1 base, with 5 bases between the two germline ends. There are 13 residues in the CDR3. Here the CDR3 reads CASSHQGTDTQYF. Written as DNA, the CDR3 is TGTGCCAGCAGCCACCAGGGCACAGATACGCAGTATTTT.

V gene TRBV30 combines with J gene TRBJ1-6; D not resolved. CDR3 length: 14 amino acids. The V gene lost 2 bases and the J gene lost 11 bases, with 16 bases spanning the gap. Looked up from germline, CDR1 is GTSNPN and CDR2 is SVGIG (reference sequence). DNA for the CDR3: TGTGCCTGGAGTAAAAACATAGAGGTCGCACCCCTCCACTTT. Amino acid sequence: CAWSKNIEVAPLHF.

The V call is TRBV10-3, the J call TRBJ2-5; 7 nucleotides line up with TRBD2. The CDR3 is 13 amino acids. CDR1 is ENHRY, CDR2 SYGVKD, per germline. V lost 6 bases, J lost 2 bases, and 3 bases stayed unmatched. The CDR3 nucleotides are TGTGCCATCAGAAGCGGGGAGCAAGAGACCCAGTACTTC. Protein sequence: CAIRSGEQETQYF.

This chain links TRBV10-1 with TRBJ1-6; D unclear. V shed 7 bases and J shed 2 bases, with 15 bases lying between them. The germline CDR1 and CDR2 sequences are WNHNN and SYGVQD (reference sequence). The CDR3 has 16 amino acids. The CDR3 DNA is TGCGCCAGCACCGAGGGAGGAGGAGCCTATAATTCACCCCTCCACTTT. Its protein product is CASTEGGGAYNSPLHF.

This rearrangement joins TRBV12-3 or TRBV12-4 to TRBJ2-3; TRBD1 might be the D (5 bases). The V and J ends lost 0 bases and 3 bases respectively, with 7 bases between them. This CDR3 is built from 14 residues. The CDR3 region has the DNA TGTGCCAGCAGTTTAGCGGGGCCAACAGATACGCAGTATTTT. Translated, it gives CASSLAGPTDTQYF.

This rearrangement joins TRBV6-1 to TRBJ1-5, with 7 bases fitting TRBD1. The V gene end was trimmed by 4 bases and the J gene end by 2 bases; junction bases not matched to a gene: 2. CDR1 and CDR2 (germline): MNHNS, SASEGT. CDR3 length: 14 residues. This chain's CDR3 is CASSGQGGNQPQHF. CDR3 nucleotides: TGTGCCAGCAGTGGACAGGGTGGCAATCAGCCCCAGCATTTT.

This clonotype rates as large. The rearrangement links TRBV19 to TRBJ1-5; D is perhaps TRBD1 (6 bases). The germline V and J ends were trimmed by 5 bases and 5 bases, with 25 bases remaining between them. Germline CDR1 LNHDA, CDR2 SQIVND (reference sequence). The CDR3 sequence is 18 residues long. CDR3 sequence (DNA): TGTGCCAGTAGTCCTCTACCCCTAAGGAGACAGGCAGATCAGCCCCAGCATTTT. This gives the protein CASSPLPLRRQADQPQHF.

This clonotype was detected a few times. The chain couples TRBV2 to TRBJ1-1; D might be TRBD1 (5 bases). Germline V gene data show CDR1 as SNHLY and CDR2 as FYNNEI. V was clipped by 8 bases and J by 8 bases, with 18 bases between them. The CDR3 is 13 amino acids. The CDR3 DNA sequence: TGTGCCAGCTTCGAGTCTTCAGGGAGAGAAGCTTTCTTT. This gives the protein CASFESSGREAFF.

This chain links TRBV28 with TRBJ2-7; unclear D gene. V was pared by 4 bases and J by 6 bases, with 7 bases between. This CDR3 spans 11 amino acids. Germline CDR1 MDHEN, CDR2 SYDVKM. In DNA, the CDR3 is TGTGCCAGCAGTTCCGCCAGCGAGCAGTACTTC. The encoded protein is CASSSASEQYF.

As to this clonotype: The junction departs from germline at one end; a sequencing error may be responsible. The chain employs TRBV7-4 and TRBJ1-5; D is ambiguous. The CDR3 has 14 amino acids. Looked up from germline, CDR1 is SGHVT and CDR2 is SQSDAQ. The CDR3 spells CDSSPGQVGQPQHF. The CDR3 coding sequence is TGTGACAGCAGCCCCGGGCAGGTGGGTCAGCCCCAGCATTTT.